This entry features one TCR beta chain sequence. Its antigen remains unknown. Primers: 60 Vbeta forward and 13 Jbeta reverse. Libraries were prepared by immunoSEQ multiplex PCR; TCRdb keeps only in-frame clonotypes and omits some of them. This table holds roughly 100,000 clones, about 83% found once. This specimen comes from a study of cytomegalovirus exposure and HLA in healthy donors. The study's findings and limits: Sequencing probably produced one cluster of sequence variants that were highly shared. A few chains linked to CMV were shown in vitro to be specific for CMV antigens.

From germline, CDR1 is SGHTA and CDR2 FQGTGA. The CDR3 extends over 15 amino acids. Trimming took 5 bases from V and 2 from J; bases not matched to a gene: 6. The sequencing input was PBMCs. The chain links TRBV7-3 to TRBJ2-3, with 8 bases lining up with TRBD2. This receptor was taken from a man between 18 and 29 years old in good health and CMV-seronegative. CDR3 protein: CASSISGAHTDTQYF. CDR3 in DNA: TGTGCCAGCAGCATTAGCGGGGCCCACACAGATACGCAGTATTTT.